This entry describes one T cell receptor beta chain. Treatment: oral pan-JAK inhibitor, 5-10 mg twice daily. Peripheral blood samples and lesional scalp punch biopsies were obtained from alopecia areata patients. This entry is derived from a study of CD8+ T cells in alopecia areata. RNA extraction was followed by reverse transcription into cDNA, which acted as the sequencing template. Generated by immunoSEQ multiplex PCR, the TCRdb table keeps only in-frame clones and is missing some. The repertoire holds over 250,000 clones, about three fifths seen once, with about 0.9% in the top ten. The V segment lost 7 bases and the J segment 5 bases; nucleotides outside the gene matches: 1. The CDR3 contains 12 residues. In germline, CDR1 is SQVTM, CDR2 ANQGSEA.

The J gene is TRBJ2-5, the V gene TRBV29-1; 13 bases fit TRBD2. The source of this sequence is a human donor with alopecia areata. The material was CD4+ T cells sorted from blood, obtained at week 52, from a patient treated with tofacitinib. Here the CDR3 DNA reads TGCAGCGGGACTAGCGGGGGCGAGACCCAGTACTTC. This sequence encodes CSGTSGGETQYF.